A single sample is the source of the 19 T cell receptor beta chains below, sequenced in a study of blood T cell repertoires in COVID-19. Assay: immunoSEQ multiplex PCR; the TCRdb copy retains only in-frame clones and omits some. The sample lists roughly 400,000 clones, 80% to 95% occurring once. The sample comprised PBMCs or T cells enriched from blood (not recorded which). These receptors were collected from a man younger than 35 who had recovered from COVID-19.

This clone was seen a handful of times. This rearrangement joins TRBV7-9 to TRBJ1-1; D not resolved. This CDR3 has 13 amino acids. The germline V gene encodes CDR1 SEHNR and CDR2 FQNEAQ (reference sequence). Deletions cut 2 bases from V and 2 bases from J, with 6 bases between. The CDR3 here is CASSLWANTEAFF. The CDR3 coding sequence is TGTGCCAGCAGCTTATGGGCAAACACTGAAGCTTTCTTT.

J is TRBJ1-5 and V is TRBV19; D gene ambiguous. Germline values: CDR1 LNHDA, CDR2 SQIVND (reference sequence). This CDR3 spans 14 amino acids. V was trimmed by 5 bases and J by 3 bases, leaving 11 bases between them. The CDR3 protein is CASSAGPANQPQHF. DNA of the CDR3: TGTGCCAGTAGTGCGGGCCCAGCCAATCAGCCCCAGCATTTT.

The chain couples TRBV28 to TRBJ1-2; 8 bases agree with TRBD1. V was pared by 6 bases and J by 9 bases, with 15 bases of the junction left unmatched. Germline assignment: CDR1 MDHEN and CDR2 SYDVKM. The CDR3 is 15 residues long. CDR3 nucleotide sequence: TGTGCCAGCAGAGTCCTTTTAGGGACAGGTAACAGCTACACCTTC. It codes for CASRVLLGTGNSYTF.

This chain joins TRBV2 and TRBJ1-2, with 9 bases lining up with TRBD1. This CDR3 spans 15 amino acids. Germline V gene data show CDR1 as SNHLY and CDR2 as FYNNEI. With V trimmed by 4 bases and J by 4 bases, 7 bases remained unmatched. CDR3 residues: CASSARTGDPYGYTF. In DNA form, the CDR3 reads TGTGCCAGCAGTGCCCGGACAGGGGACCCCTATGGCTACACCTTC.

Written as DNA, the CDR3 is TGTGCCAGTAGTATTTTACTCGGGCCCCAGCATTTT. Encoded protein: CASSILLGPQHF. The chain combines TRBV19 with TRBJ1-5; no firm D call. The germline CDR1 and CDR2 sequences are LNHDA and SQIVND (reference sequence). Trimming shortened V by 3 bases and J by 9 bases, and 9 bases separated the two germline ends. The CDR3 length is 12 residues.

This clone appeared once. The J gene is TRBJ2-1, the V gene TRBV7-2, with 11 bases that match TRBD1. V lost 4 bases, J lost 7 bases, and 6 bases stayed unmatched. Germline values: CDR1 SGHTA, CDR2 FQGNSA. The CDR3 has 15 residues. For the CDR3, the DNA is TGTGCCAGCAGCTCCCGGGACAGGGGGGTAAATGAGCAGTTCTTC. This gives the protein CASSSRDRGVNEQFF.

The CDR3 loop reads CASSRQGANTIYF. CDR3 in DNA: TGTGCCAGCAGTAGACAGGGGGCGAACACCATATATTTT. The rearrangement links TRBV11-3 to TRBJ1-3, with TRBD1 identical over 10 bases. V shed 6 bases, J shed 7 bases, and the junction held 3 bases outside the gene matches. The CDR3 runs to 13 residues. CDR1 and CDR2 (germline): SGHNT, YENEEA.

The chain uses TRBV10-2 and TRBJ2-7; 9 nucleotides line up with TRBD2. V lost 7 bases to trimming and J lost 4 bases; unmatched junction nucleotides: 5. Germline CDR1 reads WSHSY; CDR2 reads SAAADI. CDR3 size: 13 residues. Here the CDR3 DNA reads TGCGCCAGCAAGCCTAGCGGGACTTACGAGCAGTACTTC. It is translated as CASKPSGTYEQYF.

The chain employs TRBV3-1 (or the pseudogene TRBV3-2) and TRBJ1-6, with D unresolved. The germline V gene has CDR1 LGHDT and CDR2 YNNKEL (reference sequence). The CDR3 covers 13 residues. Trimming took 4 bases from V and 9 from J, leaving 10 bases between them. CDR3 in amino acids: CASSPEVGSPLHF. CDR3 bases: TGTGCCAGCAGCCCCGAGGTTGGTTCACCCCTCCACTTT.

This clone came up once. The gene calls are TRBV11-2 and TRBJ1-1, with D possibly being TRBD1 (6 bases). The CDR3 is 15 residues long. CDR1 and CDR2 (germline): SGHAT, FQNNGV. V shed 1 base and J shed 1 base, with 10 bases lying between them. The CDR3 sequence: CASSLVGTKNTEAFF. The CDR3 DNA is TGTGCCAGCAGCTTAGTGGGGACAAAGAACACTGAAGCTTTCTTT.

The gene calls are TRBV2 and TRBJ1-2; D may be TRBD1 (6 bases). Germline V lookup: CDR1 SNHLY, CDR2 FYNNEI. The CDR3 sequence is 13 residues long. V was cut by 4 bases and J by 6 bases, with 12 bases left in between. The DNA of the CDR3 is TGTGCCAGCAGTGTAAACAGGGACCATGGCTACACCTTC. Residues: CASSVNRDHGYTF.

The chain has TRBV19 and TRBJ2-4; 7 nucleotides agree with TRBD1. V lost 5 bases to trimming and J lost 1 base; unmatched junction nucleotides: 2. Germline lookup yields CDR1 LNHDA and CDR2 SQIVND (reference sequence). The length of the CDR3 is 14 residues. CDR3 sequence reads: CASSSQGAKNIQYF. CDR3 DNA: TGTGCCAGTAGTTCACAGGGGGCCAAAAACATTCAGTACTTC.

The chain is built from TRBV18 and TRBJ2-3; 9 positions match TRBD2. J was trimmed by 0 bases and V by 0 bases; bases with no gene match: 4. CDR3 length equals 17 residues. In germline, CDR1 is KGHSH, CDR2 LQKENI. The CDR3 region has the DNA TGTGCCAGCTCACCACCTCAGCGGGGGGTAAGCACAGATACGCAGTATTTT. Translation gives CASSPPQRGVSTDTQYF.

A single count supports this clone. This chain connects TRBV5-5 to TRBJ1-5, with D tentatively TRBD1 (6 bases). The CDR3 runs to 14 residues. Germline CDR1 reads SGHKS; CDR2 reads YYEKEE (reference sequence). Trimming took 3 bases from V and 6 from J, leaving 13 bases between them. The CDR3 nucleotides are TGTGCCAGCAGCTATGCCGGGGGGCTTCAGCCCCAGCATTTT. It encodes CASSYAGGLQPQHF.

CDR3 amino acids: CASSLALWEPYEQYF. The DNA of the CDR3 is TGTGCCAGCAGCTTAGCCCTTTGGGAGCCCTACGAGCAGTACTTC. The chain is built from TRBV7-2 and TRBJ2-7; the D gene is possibly TRBD2 (5 bases). The CDR3 has 15 residues. Germline lookup yields CDR1 SGHTA and CDR2 FQGNSA. V was shortened by 0 bases and J by 2 bases, with 11 bases between the two germline ends. Drawing the rest from reference TRBV7-2 and TRBJ2-7, the complete variable domain is GAGVSQSPSNKVTEKGKDVELRCDPISGHTALYWYRQSLGQGLEFLIYFQGNSAPDKSGLPSDRFSAERTGGSVSTLTIQRTQQEDSAVYLCASSLALWEPYEQYFGPGTRLTVT.

The chain combines TRBV4-1 with TRBJ1-2; D is perhaps TRBD1 (6 bases). This CDR3 is built from 17 residues. The germline gives CDR1 MGHRA, CDR2 YSYEKL. V lost 1 base to trimming and J lost 4 bases, with 19 bases between them. This chain's CDR3 is CASSQAGGLPSFYGYTF. The CDR3 bases are TGCGCCAGCAGCCAAGCTGGGGGCCTCCCCTCGTTCTATGGCTACACCTTC.

This rearrangement joins TRBV27 to TRBJ2-7; 11 bases fit TRBD2. CDR1 is MNHEY, CDR2 SMNVEV, per germline (reference sequence). This CDR3 comprises 15 residues. Trimming took 3 bases from V and 4 from J; bases not matched to a gene: 5. The CDR3 region is CASSFLGTSGYEQYF. The CDR3 nucleotides are TGTGCCAGCAGTTTCCTCGGGACTAGCGGTTACGAGCAGTACTTC.

This rearrangement joins TRBV30 to TRBJ2-3, with D unresolved. V shed 5 bases and J shed 0 bases, with 18 bases lying between them. The germline gives CDR1 GTSNPN, CDR2 SVGIG (reference sequence). There are 16 residues in the CDR3. CDR3 in DNA: TGTGCCTGGCCCATCCGATCAAACACAAGCACAGATACGCAGTATTTT. Protein product: CAWPIRSNTSTDTQYF.

CDR3 region: CASSRVQGNQPQHF. The CDR3 nucleotides are TGTGCCAGCTCACGGGTACAGGGGAATCAGCCCCAGCATTTT. The chain recombines TRBV18 with TRBJ1-5, with 7 bases that match TRBD1. V trimming: 4 bases; J trimming: 4 bases; junction bases outside the gene matches: 4. The germline V gene encodes CDR1 KGHSH and CDR2 LQKENI. CDR3 length: 14 amino acids.